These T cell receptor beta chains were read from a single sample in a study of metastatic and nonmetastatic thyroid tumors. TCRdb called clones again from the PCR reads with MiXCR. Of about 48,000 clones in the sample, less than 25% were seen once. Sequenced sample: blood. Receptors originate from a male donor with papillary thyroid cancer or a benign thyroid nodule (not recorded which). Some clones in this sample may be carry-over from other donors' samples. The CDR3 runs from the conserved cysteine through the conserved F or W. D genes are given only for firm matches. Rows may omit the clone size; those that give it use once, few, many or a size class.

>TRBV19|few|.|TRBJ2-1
TGTGCCAGTAGTATAGTTAGGAAGCCCGGCAATGAGCAGTTCTTC
CASSIVRKPGNEQFF
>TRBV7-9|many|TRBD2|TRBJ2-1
TGTGCCAGCAGCTTGGGGACTAGCGGGAGCAATGAGCAGTTCTTC
CASSLGTSGSNEQFF
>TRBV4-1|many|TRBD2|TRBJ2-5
TGCGCCAGCAGCGGGGTACCGGGAGGGTTAGAGACCCAGTACTTC
CASSGVPGGLETQYF
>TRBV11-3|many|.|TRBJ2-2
TGTGCCAGCAGCTTAGCAGGGGCCGGGGAGCTGTTTTTT
CASSLAGAGELFF
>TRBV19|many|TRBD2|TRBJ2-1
TGTGCCAGTATCACCACTAGCGGGAGCGCCGGTGAGCAGTTCTTC
CASITTSGSAGEQFF
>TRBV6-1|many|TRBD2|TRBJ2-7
TGTGCCAGCAAGGGACTAGCGGACACCTACGAGCAGTACTTC
CASKGLADTYEQYF
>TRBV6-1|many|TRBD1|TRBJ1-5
TGTGCCAGCAGGGACGGACAGGGGAATCGTCAGCCCCAGCATTTT
CASRDGQGNRQPQHF
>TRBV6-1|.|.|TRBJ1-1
TGTGCCAGCGGAAGGACTGAAGCTTTCTTT
CASGRTEAFF
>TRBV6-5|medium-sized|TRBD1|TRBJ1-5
TGTGCCAGCAGTAGGAGGACAGGGTTTTTGGGGAGCAATCAGCCCCAGCATTTT
CASSRRTGFLGSNQPQHF
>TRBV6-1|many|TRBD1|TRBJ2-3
TGTGCCAGCAGTGAAGGGACAGGGGGCACAGATACGCAGTATTTT
CASSEGTGGTDTQYF
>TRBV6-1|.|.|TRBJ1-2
TGTGCCAGCAGTGAAGCCGCCGTGAGGGGGGGAGGCTACACCTTC
CASSEAAVRGGGYTF
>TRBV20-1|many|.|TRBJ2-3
TGCAGTGCTAGAGAGACAGATACGCAGTATTTT
CSARETDTQYF
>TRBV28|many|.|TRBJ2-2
TGTGCCAGCAGTTTACCCCTCGTGACAATGAACACCGGGGAGCTGTTTTTT
CASSLPLVTMNTGELFF
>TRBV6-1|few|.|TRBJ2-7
TGTGCCAGCATTGAAGACATAGGGGAGGTCTACGAGCAGTACTTC
CASIEDIGEVYEQYF
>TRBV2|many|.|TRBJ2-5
TGTGCCAGCAGCCTGTATGGGGGTGGGAGAGAGACCCAGTACTTC
CASSLYGGGRETQYF
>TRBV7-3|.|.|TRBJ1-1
TGTGCCAGCAGCGGATCAGGGCCCACTGAAGCTTTCTTT
CASSGSGPTEAFF
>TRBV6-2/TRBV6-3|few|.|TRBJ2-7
TGTGCCAGCAGTTACTCTGTCGACGGCTACGAGCAGTACTTC
CASSYSVDGYEQYF
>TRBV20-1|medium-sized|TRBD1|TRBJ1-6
TGCAGTGCGCCCGGGACAGGGTCTTTCTATAATTCACCCCTCCACTTT
CSAPGTGSFYNSPLHF
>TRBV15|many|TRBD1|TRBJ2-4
TGTGCCACCAGCAGAGGAGGGACAGCTCTAGCCAAAAACATTCAGTACTTC
CATSRGGTALAKNIQYF
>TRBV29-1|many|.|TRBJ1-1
TGCAGCGTTGAATGGTCAGCTCAGACTGAAGCTTTCTTT
CSVEWSAQTEAFF
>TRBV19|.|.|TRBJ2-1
TGTGCCAGTAGTATCGCGGGTGAGCAGTTCTTC
CASSIAGEQFF
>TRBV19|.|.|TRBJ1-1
TGTGCCAGTAAGGAAACGACGGACACTGAAGCTTTCTTT
CASKETTDTEAFF
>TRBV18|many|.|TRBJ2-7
TGTGCCAGCTCACTCGACAGATCCTACGAGCAGTACTTC
CASSLDRSYEQYF